This passage covers 19 T cell receptor beta chains from one sample sequenced in a study of OX40 agonist ivuxolimab in advanced cancers. Generated by immunoSEQ multiplex PCR, the TCRdb table keeps only in-frame clones and is missing some. The repertoire holds 50,000 to 65,000 clones, with about 87% as singletons. The sequenced sample was CD4+ or CD8+ T cells sorted from blood, obtained in a trial of the OX40 agonist ivuxolimab. The receptors here all came from an adult with an advanced solid tumor such as melanoma, head and neck, liver or kidney cancer.

This clone was detected once. The J gene is TRBJ2-5, the V gene TRBV9; TRBD1 might be the D (5 bases). CDR3 length: 15 amino acids. Trimming took 3 bases from V and 2 from J, leaving 14 bases between them. In germline, CDR1 is SGDLS, CDR2 YYNGEE. In nucleotides, the CDR3 is TGTGCCAGCAGCGACCAGCCGACAGTTCAAGAGACCCAGTACTTC. It codes for CASSDQPTVQETQYF. The full variable domain, rest sourced from reference TRBV9 and TRBJ2-5, is DSGVTQTPKHLITATGQRVTLRCSPRSGDLSVYWYQQSLDQGLQFLIQYYNGEERAKGNILERFSAQQFPDLHSELNLSSLELGDSALYFCASSDQPTVQETQYFGPGTRLLVL.

The V call is TRBV28, the J call TRBJ2-7; D gene ambiguous. CDR1 is MDHEN, CDR2 SYDVKM, per germline. The CDR3 is made up of 13 amino acids. Trimming removed 10 bases at V and 2 bases at J, with 15 bases between. The CDR3 sequence: CATRPSGTYEQYF. In DNA, the CDR3 is TGTGCCACCCGCCCCTCGGGTACCTACGAGCAGTACTTC.

In nucleotides, the CDR3 is TGCGCCAGCAGCATACAGGGGGCGCGGGGCTACACCTTC. It codes for CASSIQGARGYTF. The V and J genes are TRBV5-1 and TRBJ1-2; TRBD1 matches 9 bases. This CDR3 has 13 amino acids. CDR1 SGHRS and CDR2 YFSETQ come from the germline V gene. Trimming took 4 bases from V and 8 from J; bases not matched to a gene: 6.

The chain links TRBV5-1 to TRBJ2-7, with D perhaps TRBD2 (6 bases). Trimming shortened V by 6 bases and J by 2 bases, and 15 bases separated the two germline ends. Germline CDR1 SGHRS, CDR2 YFSETQ. This CDR3 spans 14 amino acids. The CDR3 is CASTISSGAYEQYF. CDR3 sequence (DNA): TGCGCCAGCACCATTTCGTCGGGGGCCTACGAGCAGTACTTC.

This chain uses TRBV5-6 with TRBJ2-5; D remains ambiguous. This CDR3 has 14 amino acids. The V end was cut by 4 bases, the J end by 0 bases, with 10 bases between. The germline gives CDR1 SGHDT, CDR2 YYEEEE. In DNA, the CDR3 is TGTGCCAGCAGCACCGGGCATTACCAAGAGACCCAGTACTTC. Its protein product is CASSTGHYQETQYF.

The rearrangement joins TRBV30 to TRBJ1-1; D may be TRBD1 (5 bases). From germline, CDR1 is GTSNPN and CDR2 SVGIG (reference sequence). This CDR3 has 12 amino acids. V lost 4 bases, J lost 10 bases, and 16 bases lay in between. CDR3 amino acids: CAWTSGARRAFF. The CDR3 DNA reads TGTGCCTGGACCTCCGGGGCGCGACGAGCTTTCTTT.

This clone was counted once. This chain joins TRBV28 and TRBJ2-7; perhaps TRBD2 as D (6 bases). Trimming removed 5 bases from V and 4 bases from J, with 6 bases in between. CDR3 length equals 11 residues. Germline V lookup: CDR1 MDHEN, CDR2 SYDVKM. CDR3 residues: CASSGGYEQYF. CDR3 DNA sequence: TGTGCCAGCAGTGGAGGGTACGAGCAGTACTTC.

The rearrangement uses TRBV4-1 and TRBJ1-3, with TRBD1 matching over 7 bases. The CDR3 is made up of 17 amino acids. Germline CDR1 and CDR2: MGHRA and YSYEKL. The ends lost 2 bases at V and 1 base at J; junction bases unmatched: 8. The CDR3 DNA reads as TGCGCCAGCAGCCAAACGGGACAGCAACTTTCTGGAAACACCATATATTTT. Translating gives CASSQTGQQLSGNTIYF.

This rearrangement joins TRBV6-1 to TRBJ2-1; no firm D call. Germline assignment: CDR1 MNHNS and CDR2 SASEGT. Trimming left V 4 bases short and J 6 bases short, with 13 bases between. This CDR3 is built from 14 residues. CDR3 residues: CASSGRTTRNEQFF. The CDR3, as DNA: TGTGCCAGCAGTGGTCGGACGACGCGCAATGAGCAGTTCTTC.

The chain employs TRBV7-2 and TRBJ2-7; the D gene is possibly TRBD1 (5 bases). This CDR3 comprises 14 residues. V shed 4 bases and J shed 2 bases, with 12 bases lying between them. The germline V gene has CDR1 SGHTA and CDR2 FQGNSA. CDR3 in DNA: TGTGCCAGCAGCTCTCAGACAGTCACCTACGAGCAGTACTTC. It is translated as CASSSQTVTYEQYF.

The chain recombines TRBV29-1 with TRBJ1-5, with TRBD1 matching 7 bases. CDR1 is SQVTM and CDR2 is ANQGSEA in the germline V gene. After removal of 5 bases from V and 9 bases from J, the junction contained 13 bases not matched to a gene. The CDR3 loop spans 14 amino acids. The DNA for the CDR3 is TGCAGCGTTTCTGTCGGACAGGCCGAGGGGCCCCAGCATTTT. This codes for CSVSVGQAEGPQHF.

The genes are TRBV4-1 and TRBJ1-2; TRBD1 is a possible D gene (5 bases). This CDR3 region has 16 residues. Trimming removed 2 bases from V and 5 bases from J, with 18 bases in between. CDR1 and CDR2 from the germline V gene are MGHRA and YSYEKL. The CDR3 coding sequence is TGCGCCAGCAGCCAACCCCGCCAGGGAAACCTTTATGGCTACACCTTC. Protein: CASSQPRQGNLYGYTF.

The V and J genes are TRBV7-9 and TRBJ2-7, with D possibly TRBD1 on 6 matching bases. This CDR3 is built from 14 residues. From germline, CDR1 is SEHNR and CDR2 FQNEAQ (reference sequence). The V and J ends lost 0 bases and 5 bases respectively, with 11 bases between them. The CDR3 DNA follows: TGTGCCAGCAGCTTAGCAGCAGGGGACCACGAGCAGTACTTC. It codes for CASSLAAGDHEQYF. Variable domain in full (rest from reference TRBV7-9 and TRBJ2-7): DTGVSQNPRHKITKRGQNVTFRCDPISEHNRLYWYRQTLGQGPEFLTYFQNEAQLEKSRLLSDRFSAERPKGSFSTLEIQRTEQGDSAMYLCASSLAAGDHEQYFGPGTRLTVT.

This rearrangement joins TRBV28 to TRBJ1-1; 7 nucleotides agree with TRBD1. Per germline, CDR1 MDHEN and CDR2 SYDVKM. The V gene end was trimmed by 7 bases and the J gene end by 1 base; junction bases not matched to a gene: 6. CDR3 length: 14 amino acids. The CDR3 reads CASNLQGPNTEAFF. The CDR3 nucleotides read TGTGCCAGCAATCTACAGGGGCCGAACACTGAAGCTTTCTTT. The full variable domain, its missing parts supplied by reference TRBV28 and TRBJ1-1, is DVKVTQSSRYLVKRTGEKVFLECVQDMDHENMFWYRQDPGLGLRLIYFSYDVKMKEKGDIPEGYSVSREKKERFSLILESASTNQTSMYLCASNLQGPNTEAFFGQGTRLTVV.

V is TRBV27 and J is TRBJ1-4; 9 nucleotides line up with TRBD1. V trimming: 5 bases; J trimming: 7 bases; junction bases outside the gene matches: 5. The germline V gene has CDR1 MNHEY and CDR2 SMNVEV (reference sequence). This CDR3 spans 14 amino acids. The CDR3 nucleotides read TGTGCCAGCAGTAATACAGGGGGCGTTGAAAAACTGTTTTTT. Translated, it gives CASSNTGGVEKLFF.

The chain couples TRBV19 to TRBJ1-1, with D possibly matching TRBD1 (5 bases). The CDR3 covers 14 residues. Germline CDR1 and CDR2: LNHDA and SQIVND (reference sequence). V dropped 3 bases and J dropped 1 base, with 9 bases sitting between them. CDR3 coding DNA: TGTGCCAGTAGTATGAGGGGTCCGAACACTGAAGCTTTCTTT. Its protein product is CASSMRGPNTEAFF.

The rearrangement joins TRBV6-1 to TRBJ2-2, with D unresolved. The length of the CDR3 is 17 residues. From germline, CDR1 is MNHNS and CDR2 SASEGT. V lost 4 bases and J 0 bases, leaving 15 bases between the germline ends. CDR3 DNA: TGTGCCAGCAGTGGGCTCCTGGCCAACTCGAACACCGGGGAGCTGTTTTTT. Its protein product is CASSGLLANSNTGELFF.

There are a few counts of this clone. The chain employs TRBV28 and TRBJ2-5; 8 positions match TRBD2. V shed 5 bases and J 1 base; nucleotides not matched to a gene: 3. Per the germline V gene, CDR1 is MDHEN and CDR2 is SYDVKM. The CDR3 has 14 residues. The DNA for the CDR3 is TGTGCCAGCAGTCTGGGGACTAGCCAAGAGACCCAGTACTTC. This codes for CASSLGTSQETQYF.

This chain connects TRBV29-1 to TRBJ2-7; possible D gene TRBD2, 5 bases. Per germline, CDR1 SQVTM and CDR2 ANQGSEA. V was trimmed by 3 bases and J by 6 bases, leaving 9 bases between them. The CDR3 is 11 amino acids. CDR3 region: CSVEQAGEQYF. Here the CDR3 DNA reads TGCAGCGTTGAGCAGGCGGGCGAGCAGTACTTC.